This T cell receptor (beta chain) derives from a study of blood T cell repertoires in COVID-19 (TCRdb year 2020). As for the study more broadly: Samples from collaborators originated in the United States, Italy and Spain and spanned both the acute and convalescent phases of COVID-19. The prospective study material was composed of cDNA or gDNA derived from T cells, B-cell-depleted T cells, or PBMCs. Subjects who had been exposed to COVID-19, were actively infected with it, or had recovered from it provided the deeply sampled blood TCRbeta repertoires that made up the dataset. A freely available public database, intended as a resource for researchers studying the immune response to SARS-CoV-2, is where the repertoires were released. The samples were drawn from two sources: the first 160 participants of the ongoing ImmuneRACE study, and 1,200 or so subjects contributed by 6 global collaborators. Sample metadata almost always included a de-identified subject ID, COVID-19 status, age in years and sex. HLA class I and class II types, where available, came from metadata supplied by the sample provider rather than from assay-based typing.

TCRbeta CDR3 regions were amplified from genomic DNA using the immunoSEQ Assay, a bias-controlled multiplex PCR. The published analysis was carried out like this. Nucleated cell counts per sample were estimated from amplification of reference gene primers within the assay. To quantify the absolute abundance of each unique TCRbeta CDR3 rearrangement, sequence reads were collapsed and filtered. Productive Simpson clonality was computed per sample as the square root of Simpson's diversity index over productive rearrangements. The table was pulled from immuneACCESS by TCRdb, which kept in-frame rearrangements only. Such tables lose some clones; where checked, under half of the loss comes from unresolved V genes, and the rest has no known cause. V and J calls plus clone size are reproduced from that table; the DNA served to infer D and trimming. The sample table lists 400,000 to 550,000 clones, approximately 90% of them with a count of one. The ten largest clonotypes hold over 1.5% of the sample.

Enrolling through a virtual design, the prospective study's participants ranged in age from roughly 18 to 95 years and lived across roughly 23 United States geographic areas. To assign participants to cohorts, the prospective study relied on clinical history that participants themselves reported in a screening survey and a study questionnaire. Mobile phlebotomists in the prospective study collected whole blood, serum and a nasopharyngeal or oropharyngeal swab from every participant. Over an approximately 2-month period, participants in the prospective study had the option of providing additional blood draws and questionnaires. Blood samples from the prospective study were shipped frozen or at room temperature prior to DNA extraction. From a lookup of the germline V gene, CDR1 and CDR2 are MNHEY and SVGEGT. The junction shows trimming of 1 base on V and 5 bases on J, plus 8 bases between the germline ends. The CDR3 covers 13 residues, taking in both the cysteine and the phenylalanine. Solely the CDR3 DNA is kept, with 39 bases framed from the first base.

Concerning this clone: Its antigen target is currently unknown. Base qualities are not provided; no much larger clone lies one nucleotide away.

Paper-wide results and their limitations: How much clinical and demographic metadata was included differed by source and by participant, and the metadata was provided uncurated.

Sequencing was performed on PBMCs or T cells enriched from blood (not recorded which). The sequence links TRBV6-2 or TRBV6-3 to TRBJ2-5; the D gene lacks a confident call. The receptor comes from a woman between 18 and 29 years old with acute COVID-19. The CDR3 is CASSYFQRETQYF. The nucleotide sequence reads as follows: TGTGCCAGCAGTTACTTTCAGAGGGAGACCCAGTACTTC.